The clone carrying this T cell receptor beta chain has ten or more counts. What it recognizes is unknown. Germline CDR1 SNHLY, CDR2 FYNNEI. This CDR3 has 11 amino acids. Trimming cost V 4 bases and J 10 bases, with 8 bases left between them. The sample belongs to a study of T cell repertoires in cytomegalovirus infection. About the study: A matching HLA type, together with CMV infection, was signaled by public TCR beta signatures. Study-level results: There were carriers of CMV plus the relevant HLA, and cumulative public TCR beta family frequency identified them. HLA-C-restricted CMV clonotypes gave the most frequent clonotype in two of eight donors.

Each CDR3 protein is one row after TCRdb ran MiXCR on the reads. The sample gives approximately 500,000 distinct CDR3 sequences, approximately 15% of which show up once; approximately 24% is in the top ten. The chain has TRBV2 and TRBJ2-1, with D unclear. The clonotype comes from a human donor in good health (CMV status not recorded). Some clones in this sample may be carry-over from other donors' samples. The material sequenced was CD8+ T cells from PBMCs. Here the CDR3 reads CASSVNREQFF. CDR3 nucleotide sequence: TGTGCCAGCAGTGTAAATAGGGAGCAGTTCTTC.